Following are 22 T cell receptor beta chains from one sample sequenced in a study of T-cell memory formation after mild COVID-19. TCRdb fed the 5' RACE reads into MiXCR, producing one record per CDR3 protein. The table lists 300,000 to 350,000 distinct CDR3 sequences, approximately 19% of them singletons, with around 21% in the top ten. Input material: PBMCs or a T cell subset sorted from them (not recorded which). The receptors originated from a man between 18 and 35 years old who had mild COVID-19 (a few samples of this study predate the infection). Cell type and time point are not known.

The CDR3 spells CASSFSTGGYEQYF. As DNA, the CDR3 is TGTGCCAGCTCATTTTCGACAGGGGGCTACGAGCAGTACTTC. The chain links TRBV18 to TRBJ2-7; 9 bases are a match to TRBD1. This CDR3 region has 14 residues. V lost 5 bases to trimming and J lost 3 bases; unmatched junction nucleotides: 5. Germline loops: CDR1 KGHSH, CDR2 LQKENI.

This clonotype was detected a few times. The chain is built from TRBV4-3 and TRBJ2-3; no clear D gene. Germline lookup yields CDR1 LGHNA and CDR2 YSLEER. The V gene lost 0 bases and the J gene lost 6 bases, with 7 bases spanning the gap. This CDR3 comprises 13 residues. The CDR3 DNA is TGCGCCAGCAGCCAAGAGCATCCGGATACGCAGTATTTT. Its protein product is CASSQEHPDTQYF.

This clonotype occurred a few times. This sequence joins TRBV5-1 and TRBJ2-2; 7 nucleotides align to TRBD2. Trimming took 8 bases from V and 2 from J; bases not matched to a gene: 9. Germline V lookup: CDR1 SGHRS, CDR2 YFSETQ. The CDR3 is made up of 15 amino acids. CDR3 DNA sequence: TGCGCCAGTACCACCGTAGCGGGCAACACCGGGGAGCTGTTTTTT. Its translation: CASTTVAGNTGELFF.

This chain joins TRBV28 and TRBJ1-1; 7 bases agree with TRBD1. The germline CDR1 and CDR2 sequences are MDHEN and SYDVKM. V shed 1 base, J shed 4 bases, and the junction held 9 bases outside the gene matches. The CDR3 length is 16 residues. CDR3 sequence: CASSLSWAGGGTEAFF. The CDR3 region has the DNA TGTGCCAGCAGTTTATCGTGGGCAGGGGGAGGCACTGAAGCTTTCTTT. Full variable domain (remainder filled in from reference TRBV28 and TRBJ1-1): DVKVTQSSRYLVKRTGEKVFLECVQDMDHENMFWYRQDPGLGLRLIYFSYDVKMKEKGDIPEGYSVSREKKERFSLILESASTNQTSMYLCASSLSWAGGGTEAFFGQGTRLTVV.

The chain joins TRBV19 to TRBJ2-7; D ambiguous. V was shortened by 5 bases and J by 9 bases, with 17 bases between the two germline ends. The CDR3 spans 13 residues. Germline CDR1 is LNHDA and CDR2 is SQIVND (reference sequence). The CDR3 sequence is CASSQRAAGGQYF. The CDR3 DNA follows: TGTGCCAGTAGTCAACGGGCCGCAGGCGGGCAGTACTTC.

CDR3 nucleotide sequence: TGTGCCAGCAGACAAATCGGGGCGGGGGGCCAGGATACGCAGTATTTT. Protein: CASRQIGAGGQDTQYF. The chain links TRBV7-9 to TRBJ2-3, with 8 bases aligning to TRBD2. The V gene end was trimmed by 6 bases and the J gene end by 6 bases; junction bases not matched to a gene: 14. The germline V gene encodes CDR1 SEHNR and CDR2 FQNEAQ (reference sequence). This CDR3 is 16 amino acids long.

This clonotype was recorded a few times. CDR3 sequence reads: CASSQDRANVLTF. In nucleotides, the CDR3 is TGTGCCAGCAGCCAAGATAGGGCCAACGTCCTGACTTTC. The V and J genes are TRBV4-2 and TRBJ2-6; no clear D gene. Germline CDR1 and CDR2: LGHNA and YNFKEQ. CDR3 length: 13 amino acids. V dropped 0 bases and J dropped 5 bases, with 2 bases sitting between them.

The J gene is TRBJ2-2, the V gene TRBV7-9; D might be TRBD2 (6 bases). Germline assignment: CDR1 SEHNR and CDR2 FQNEAQ (reference sequence). The CDR3 consists of 14 residues. V lost 7 bases to trimming and J lost 5 bases, with 14 bases between them. CDR3 amino acids: CASTLEGGTGELFF. The CDR3 nucleotides read TGTGCCAGCACCCTGGAGGGAGGAACCGGGGAGCTGTTTTTT.

The chain employs TRBV25-1 and TRBJ2-2, with D unresolved. Germline V gene data show CDR1 as MGHDK and CDR2 as SYGVNS. The CDR3 has 13 amino acids. With 2 bases removed from V and 4 bases from J, the gap between germline ends came to 5 bases. The CDR3 loop reads CASSEVLTGELFF. DNA of the CDR3: TGTGCCAGCAGTGAAGTTCTCACCGGGGAGCTGTTTTTT.

This clonotype occurred a few times. The chain employs TRBV6-5 and TRBJ2-3; 9 bases agree with TRBD1. The CDR3 has 18 amino acids. The germline gives CDR1 MNHEY, CDR2 SVGAGI. The ends lost 6 bases at V and 3 bases at J; junction bases unmatched: 16. CDR3: CASSRSGPGQGRTDTQYF. The DNA of the CDR3 is TGTGCCAGCAGCCGATCCGGCCCGGGACAGGGTAGGACAGATACGCAGTATTTT.

This clonotype was seen a few times. The gene calls are TRBV5-1 and TRBJ2-7, with TRBD1 matching over 9 bases. The CDR3 runs 13 residues. Looked up from germline, CDR1 is SGHRS and CDR2 is YFSETQ. V gave up 5 bases and J gave up 6 bases; unmatched junction bases: 6. CDR3 amino acids: CASSRTGGSEQYV. CDR3 bases: TGCGCCAGCAGTCGTACAGGGGGCAGCGAGCAGTACGTC.

The gene calls are TRBV6-2 or TRBV6-3 and TRBJ2-7; no reliable D call. With 2 bases removed from V and 6 bases from J, the gap between germline ends came to 14 bases. Germline V gives CDR1 MNHEY, CDR2 SVGEGT. The CDR3 sequence is 14 residues long. CDR3 in amino acids: CASSYTSNPREQYV. The CDR3 DNA is TGTGCCAGCAGTTACACGAGTAACCCCCGCGAGCAGTACGTC.

The rearrangement uses TRBV15 and TRBJ2-5; possibly TRBD2 for D (6 bases). The V gene's germline CDR1 is LNHNV and CDR2 YYDKDF (reference sequence). The CDR3 spans 14 residues. Trimming cost V 0 bases and J 5 bases, with 10 bases left between them. The CDR3 region has the DNA TGTGCCACCAGCAGAGATCCAGGGAGGGAGACCCAGTACTTC. This encodes CATSRDPGRETQYF.

This clonotype was seen only a few times. The chain couples TRBV7-2 to TRBJ1-1; D unresolved. Per germline, CDR1 SGHTA and CDR2 FQGNSA. The length of the CDR3 is 14 residues. V lost 2 bases and J lost 3, with 10 bases in between. The CDR3 DNA reads as TGTGCCAGCAGCTTAAACCAAGCGGACACTGAAGCTTTCTTT. Translating gives CASSLNQADTEAFF.

This clonotype came up many times. CDR3 nucleotide sequence: TGTGCCAGCACCGGGACAGGGGGCAGTTACAATGAGCAGTTCTTC. Translation: CASTGTGGSYNEQFF. This chain joins TRBV6-5 and TRBJ2-1; 12 bases line up with TRBD1. CDR3 size: 15 residues. The trim removed 7 bases at V and 4 bases at J, leaving 5 bases unmatched. Germline V gene sequence: CDR1 MNHEY, CDR2 SVGAGI.

The gene calls are TRBV2 and TRBJ2-3, with 8 positions matching TRBD2. The trim removed 8 bases at V and 6 bases at J, leaving 16 bases unmatched. Germline CDR1 SNHLY, CDR2 FYNNEI. The CDR3 length is 16 residues. The CDR3 nucleotides read TGTGCCAGCTACGGCCGGACTAGCCGGGTTTCGGATACGCAGTATTTT. Translated: CASYGRTSRVSDTQYF.

V and J are TRBV4-2 and TRBJ1-5; perhaps TRBD1 as D (5 bases). This CDR3 spans 17 amino acids. V gave up 0 bases and J gave up 2 bases, with 14 bases separating them. Per the germline V gene, CDR1 is LGHNA and CDR2 is YNFKEQ. The CDR3 nucleotides are TGTGCCAGCAGCCAAGATCGAGGGGAGGGCGGCAATCAGCCCCAGCATTTT. Translating gives CASSQDRGEGGNQPQHF.

This clonotype appeared a few times. The rearrangement links TRBV6-5 to TRBJ1-1; 7 bases fit TRBD1. Germline CDR1 MNHEY, CDR2 SVGAGI. The CDR3 contains 15 residues. The J segment lost 10 bases and the V segment lost 6 bases, leaving 17 bases of the junction unmatched. The CDR3 nucleotides read TGTGCCAGCAGACCACCTGGTCAAAGAGGGGGCGCAGCTTTCTTT. Protein product: CASRPPGQRGGAAFF.

The rearrangement uses TRBV29-1 and TRBJ2-1; 8 positions match TRBD1. This CDR3 contains 13 residues. V lost 4 bases, J lost 8 bases, and 7 bases stayed unmatched. CDR1 and CDR2 (germline): SQVTM, ANQGSEA. The CDR3 reads CSVGGRGLDEQFF. As DNA, the CDR3 is TGCAGCGTTGGGGGCAGGGGGCTAGATGAGCAGTTCTTC.

The chain employs TRBV13 and TRBJ2-7; D perhaps matches TRBD1 (6 bases). The V and J ends lost 4 bases and 2 bases respectively, with 12 bases between them. The CDR3 covers 14 residues. The germline gives CDR1 PRHDT, CDR2 FYEKMQ (reference sequence). This CDR3 is CASSSARQAYEQYF. For the CDR3, the DNA is TGTGCCAGCAGCTCCGCGAGACAGGCCTACGAGCAGTACTTC.

This sequence joins TRBV28 and TRBJ2-3, with D unclear. The CDR3 has 15 residues. CDR1 is MDHEN, CDR2 SYDVKM, per germline. V was cut by 5 bases and J by 2 bases, with 14 bases left in between. CDR3 DNA: TGTGCCAGCAGTCCCCTCGCCGTATTCACAGATACGCAGTATTTT. Translating it yields CASSPLAVFTDTQYF.

The rearrangement uses TRBV5-1 and TRBJ1-6; possible D gene TRBD1, 5 bases. CDR1 and CDR2 from the germline V gene are SGHRS and YFSETQ. The V and J ends lost 4 bases and 5 bases respectively, with 10 bases between them. The CDR3 spans 14 residues. Written as DNA, the CDR3 is TGCGCCAGCAGCACGGGACTGGATAATTCACCCCTCCACTTT. Amino acids: CASSTGLDNSPLHF.